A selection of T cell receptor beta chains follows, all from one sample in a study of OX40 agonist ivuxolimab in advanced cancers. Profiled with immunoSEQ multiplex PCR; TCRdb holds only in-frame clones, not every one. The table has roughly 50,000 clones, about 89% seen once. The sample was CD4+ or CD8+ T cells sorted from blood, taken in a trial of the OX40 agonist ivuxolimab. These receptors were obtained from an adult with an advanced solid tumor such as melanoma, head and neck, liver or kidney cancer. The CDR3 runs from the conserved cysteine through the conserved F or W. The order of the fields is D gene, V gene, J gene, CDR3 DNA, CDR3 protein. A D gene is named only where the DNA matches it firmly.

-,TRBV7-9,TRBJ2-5,TGTGCCAGCAGCTTAGTTGGCGGAAGACAAGAGACCCAGTACTTC,CASSLVGGRQETQYF
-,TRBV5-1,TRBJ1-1,TGCGCCAGCAGCTGGCGTTGGGGCGCCAACACTGAAGCTTTCTTT,CASSWRWGANTEAFF
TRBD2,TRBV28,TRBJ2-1,TGTGCCAAGACTAGCGGGAGGCCACACGAGCAGTTCTTC,CAKTSGRPHEQFF
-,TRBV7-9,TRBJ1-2,TGTGCCAGCCCCCTACCCCGGGATTTTGACGATGGCTACACCTTC,CASPLPRDFDDGYTF
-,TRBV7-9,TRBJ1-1,TGTGCCAGCAGCTTATACTTGGGCATGAACACTGAAGCTTTCTTT,CASSLYLGMNTEAFF
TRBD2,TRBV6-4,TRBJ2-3,TGTGCCAGCAGTGGCATACTAGCGTTTAGCGCAGATACGCAGTATTTT,CASSGILAFSADTQYF
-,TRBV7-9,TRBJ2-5,TGTGCCAGCAGCCCAGGTGGTGGGCTAGCCGGCACCCAGTACTTC,CASSPGGGLAGTQYF
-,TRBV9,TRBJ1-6,TGTGCCAGCAGCTCCGGGGACTATTCACCCCTCCACTTT,CASSSGDYSPLHF
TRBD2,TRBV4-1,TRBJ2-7,TGCGCCAGCAGCCAAGAAACTAGCGGGACCTACGAGCAGTACTTC,CASSQETSGTYEQYF
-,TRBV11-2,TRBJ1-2,TGTGCCAGCAGCTTATTGGAGGGGAGGTGGGACTATGGCTACACCTTC,CASSLLEGRWDYGYTF
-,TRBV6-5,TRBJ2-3,TGTGCCAGCAGTTCCGACAACACAGATACGCAGTATTTT,CASSSDNTDTQYF
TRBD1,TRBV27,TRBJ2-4,TGTGCCAGCGGGGGGACAGGGGTAAACATTCAGTACTTC,CASGGTGVNIQYF
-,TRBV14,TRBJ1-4,TGTGCCAGCAGCCAAGAAAGTGAGGTGTGGACTAATGAAAAACTGTTTTTT,CASSQESEVWTNEKLFF
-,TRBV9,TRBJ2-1,TGTGCCAGCAGCGTCTCCCCCAAGGTGGCGGGACAGAACAATGAGCAGTTCTTC,CASSVSPKVAGQNNEQFF
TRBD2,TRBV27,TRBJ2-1,TGTGCCAGCAGTTTTAGCGGGAGCTCCTACAATGAGCAGTTCTTC,CASSFSGSSYNEQFF
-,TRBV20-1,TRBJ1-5,TGCAGTGCAGGTAGCAATCAGCCCCAGCATTTT,CSAGSNQPQHF